The clone carrying this T cell receptor beta chain was counted a few times. Its antigen remains unknown. The CDR3 is 13 residues long. Deletions cut 4 bases from V and 12 bases from J, with 16 bases between. From germline, CDR1 is SGHTA and CDR2 FQGNSA. This specimen comes from a study of beta chain features in type 1 diabetes. Expressed TCRB transcripts were sequenced after all isolated RNA was converted to cDNA. Sequencing was performed with immunoSEQ multiplex PCR; in TCRdb, only in-frame clones are kept and a portion is missing. The sample contains more than 550,000 clones, about an eighth of which appear only once. Whole-study results and caveats: Patients with Type 1 diabetes showed moderately but significantly shorter TCRB CDR3s in all four CD4+ subsets.

The V and J genes are TRBV7-2 and TRBJ2-4; weak D call: TRBD2 (6 bases). This receptor was obtained from a young man with type 1 diabetes. Sequenced: naive CD4+ T cells from blood. CDR3 protein: CASSSWEDAYQYF. In DNA form, the CDR3 reads TGTGCCAGCAGCTCTTGGGAGGACGCCTATCAGTACTTC.